Below, 30 T cell receptor beta chains from the same sample are listed, as sequenced in a study of post-analysis software for immune sequencing data. These receptors are not linked to any known antigen. Notes on the study in general: Controls had lower frequencies than patients of four or five TRBV segments, which included TRBV5-6, TRBV5-1 and TRBV20-1.

Unique molecular identifiers were carried by the TCR beta cDNA libraries. TCRdb reanalysed the PCR reads using MiXCR and keeps one entry per CDR3 protein. The data show about 430,000 distinct CDR3 sequences, 39% seen once. Sequencing input: blood. The receptors originated from a girl between 2 and 10 years old with multiple sclerosis.

J is TRBJ2-7 and V is TRBV5-1; D may match TRBD1 or TRBD2 (5 bases each). The CDR3 totals 16 residues. Trimming removed 4 bases at V and 0 bases at J, with 17 bases between. Germline CDR1 is SGHRS and CDR2 is YFSETQ. The CDR3 DNA reads TGCGCCAGCAGCAATGGGACCTGGGTAGCCTCCTACGAGCAGTACTTC. Translating it yields CASSNGTWVASYEQYF.

This clonotype was detected ten times or more. V gene TRBV12-3 or TRBV12-4 combines with J gene TRBJ2-1; no firm D call. V was shortened by 6 bases and J by 8 bases, with 8 bases between the two germline ends. This CDR3 is built from 11 residues. CDR3 loop: CASSPRDEQFF. The CDR3 DNA follows: TGTGCCAGCAGCCCCCGCGATGAGCAGTTCTTC.

To note about this clonotype: A read error may produce the germline difference seen at one junction end. This chain uses TRBV6-5 with TRBJ2-1, with TRBD1 matching 12 bases. Germline V lookup: CDR1 MNHEY, CDR2 SVGAGI. This CDR3 has 16 amino acids. The chain's CDR3 is CASSHLWDRGRNEQFF. The CDR3 DNA follows: TGTGCCAGCAGTCATTTATGGGACAGGGGGCGCAATGAGCAGTTTTTC.

A few counts support this clonotype. DNA for the CDR3: TGTGCCAGCAGCTCTGACAGAATTAACACTGAAGCTTTCTTT. It codes for CASSSDRINTEAFF. The V and J genes are TRBV7-9 and TRBJ1-1, with D possibly matching TRBD1 (5 bases). The V and J ends lost 4 bases and 2 bases respectively, with 11 bases between them. The CDR3 runs 14 residues. Germline-derived CDR1 and CDR2 are SEHNR and FQNEAQ (reference sequence).

The J gene is TRBJ1-1, the V gene TRBV12-3 or TRBV12-4; possibly TRBD1 for D (6 bases). Trimming shortened V by 3 bases and J by 1 base, and 9 bases separated the two germline ends. The CDR3 runs to 14 residues. The CDR3 loop reads CASSLTGQNTEAFF. The DNA of the CDR3 is TGTGCCAGCAGTTTGACAGGCCAGAACACTGAAGCTTTCTTT.

This sequence joins TRBV4-3 and TRBJ1-2; D unresolved. The V gene's germline CDR1 is LGHNA and CDR2 YSLEER. The ends were cut back, 2 bases at V and 4 bases at J, with 17 bases in the middle. The CDR3 spans 16 residues. The CDR3 sequence is CASSQSPAQKAYGYTF. The CDR3 DNA is TGCGCCAGCAGCCAATCGCCCGCTCAGAAGGCCTATGGCTACACCTTC.

A few counts support this clonotype. The rearrangement links TRBV10-1 to TRBJ2-3; the match to TRBD2 covers 8 bases. This CDR3 has 13 residues. Germline V CDR1 and CDR2: WNHNN, SYGVQD (reference sequence). Trimming removed 7 bases from V and 2 bases from J; junction bases left unmatched: 2. CDR3 sequence reads: CASTGGATDTQYF. CDR3 nucleotide sequence: TGCGCCAGCACCGGGGGGGCCACAGATACGCAGTATTTT.

This clonotype came up a few times. V and J are TRBV4-3 and TRBJ1-1; possibly TRBD1 for D (6 bases). There are 17 residues in the CDR3. The ends were cut back, 1 base at V and 2 bases at J, with 17 bases in the middle. CDR1 is LGHNA, CDR2 YSLEER, per germline. This CDR3 is CASSQGRPGQLNTEAFF. CDR3 nucleotides: TGCGCCAGCAGCCAAGGACGACCCGGACAGCTAAACACTGAAGCTTTCTTT.

The J gene is TRBJ2-5, the V gene TRBV30; D gene ambiguous. Trimming took 2 bases from V and 7 from J, leaving 5 bases between them. The germline V gene encodes CDR1 GTSNPN and CDR2 SVGIG (reference sequence). The CDR3 consists of 10 residues. For the CDR3, the DNA is TGTGCCTGGAGTCTAGGGACCCAGTACTTC. This encodes CAWSLGTQYF.

This chain uses TRBV6-4 with TRBJ2-1; possible D gene TRBD2, 6 bases. V was shortened by 2 bases and J by 9 bases, with 17 bases between the two germline ends. This CDR3 is built from 15 residues. In germline, CDR1 is MRHNA, CDR2 SNTAGT. Written as DNA, the CDR3 is TGTGCCAGCAGTGACCGAATGAGGGCGGGGAGTGAGCAGTTCTTC. Translating gives CASSDRMRAGSEQFF.

This clonotype was found a few times. CDR3 loop: CASSLAVVRTPYEQYF. The CDR3 DNA reads TGTGCCAGCAGCTTAGCTGTTGTCCGAACCCCCTACGAGCAGTACTTC. The chain has TRBV7-6 and TRBJ2-7; D is unresolved. Germline CDR1 SGHVS, CDR2 FNYEAQ. V lost 0 bases and J lost 2, with 14 bases in between. This CDR3 region has 16 residues.

The CDR3 reads CASSLGKLAEYF. In DNA, the CDR3 is TGTGCCAGCAGCTTAGGGAAACTAGCGGAGTACTTC. The V gene is TRBV7-8, the J gene TRBJ2-5; 8 nucleotides agree with TRBD2. Germline V gene sequence: CDR1 SGHVS, CDR2 FQNEAQ. The ends lost 1 base at V and 12 bases at J; junction bases unmatched: 4. The CDR3 has 12 amino acids.

This clonotype was found a few times. The J gene is TRBJ1-4, the V gene TRBV4-2; 9 bases agree with TRBD1. The CDR3 is 15 residues long. The junction had 4 bases not matched to a gene; V was cut back by 2 bases and J by 6 bases. Looked up from germline, CDR1 is LGHNA and CDR2 is YNFKEQ. As DNA, the CDR3 is TGTGCCAGCAGCCAAAACAGGGGGCTGGATGAAAAACTGTTTTTT. It translates to CASSQNRGLDEKLFF.

The chain recombines TRBV9 with TRBJ2-1; 8 nucleotides agree with TRBD2. The V and J ends lost 4 bases and 5 bases, in that order; junction bases with no gene match: 8. The CDR3 loop spans 15 amino acids. Germline-derived CDR1 and CDR2 are SGDLS and YYNGEE. The CDR3 protein is CASSSRTSGNNEQFF. The CDR3, as DNA: TGTGCCAGCAGCTCCAGAACTAGCGGAAACAATGAGCAGTTCTTC.

The chain employs TRBV20-1 and TRBJ2-3, with 8 bases identical to TRBD2. In germline, CDR1 is DFQATT, CDR2 SNEGSKA (reference sequence). CDR3 size: 15 residues. V was clipped by 6 bases and J by 1 base; unmatched bases: 9. The CDR3 DNA reads TGCAGTGCCATCTCAGCGGGAGAAGGCACAGATACGCAGTATTTT. Residues: CSAISAGEGTDTQYF.

This clonotype has a handful of counts. The J gene is TRBJ2-1, the V gene TRBV29-1; D perhaps matches TRBD1 (5 bases). V lost 8 bases and J 0 bases, leaving 17 bases between the germline ends. This CDR3 is 15 amino acids long. CDR1 and CDR2 (germline): SQVTM, ANQGSEA. The CDR3, as DNA: TGCAGCACTTCCAGGGTAGCTAGCTCCTACAATGAGCAGTTCTTC. Its protein is CSTSRVASSYNEQFF.

This clonotype was counted ten times or more. The chain couples TRBV4-1 to TRBJ2-6; D is unclear. This CDR3 has 14 residues. The V gene lost 6 bases and the J gene lost 1 base, with 7 bases spanning the gap. In germline, CDR1 is MGHRA, CDR2 YSYEKL. CDR3 amino acids: CASRIQSGANVLTF. The CDR3 DNA follows: TGCGCCAGCAGGATACAATCTGGGGCCAACGTCCTGACTTTC.

This clonotype showed up just a few times. The J gene is TRBJ2-3, the V gene TRBV6-1, with a tentative D call TRBD2 (6 bases). The CDR3 covers 15 residues. V lost 5 bases, J lost 2 bases, and 14 bases lay in between. Germline CDR1 and CDR2: MNHNS and SASEGT. The CDR3 nucleotides are TGTGCCAGCAGTCTCCGCCGGGGGACCACAGATACGCAGTATTTT. This sequence encodes CASSLRRGTTDTQYF.

The table lists this clonotype with many counts. The rearrangement joins TRBV15 to TRBJ2-5, with 7 bases aligning to TRBD1. J lost 2 bases, V lost 5 bases, and 5 bases had no gene match. The CDR3 contains 14 residues. Germline-derived CDR1 and CDR2 are LNHNV and YYDKDF (reference sequence). Written as DNA, the CDR3 is TGTGCCACCAGCCCGACAGGGCGTCAAGAGACCCAGTACTTC. Translating gives CATSPTGRQETQYF.

The chain carries TRBV3-1 and TRBJ2-7, with TRBD2 matching over 8 bases. V was pared by 3 bases and J by 1 base, with 8 bases of the junction left unmatched. This CDR3 spans 16 amino acids. Per germline, CDR1 LGHDT and CDR2 YNNKEL (reference sequence). The CDR3 nucleotides read TGTGCCAGCAGCCACGGGACTAGGATGTCATCCTACGAGCAGTACTTC. It codes for CASSHGTRMSSYEQYF.

This sequence joins TRBV20-1 and TRBJ2-1; no reliable D call. The CDR3 is 17 residues long. Trimming took off 0 bases at V and 3 bases at J, with 18 bases between the two ends. Germline loops: CDR1 DFQATT, CDR2 SNEGSKA (reference sequence). CDR3 nucleotide sequence: TGCAGTGCTAGAGATTCTTTATCGGGCTCCTACTACAATGAGCAGTTCTTC. Protein product: CSARDSLSGSYYNEQFF.

This chain joins TRBV4-2 and TRBJ2-3, with 8 bases lining up with TRBD2. The CDR3 extends over 16 amino acids. The ends lost 1 base at V and 2 bases at J; junction bases unmatched: 5. Germline-derived CDR1 and CDR2 are LGHNA and YNFKEQ. The CDR3 region has the DNA TGTGCCAGCAGCCAAGGGGACGGGGGGGTCACAGATACGCAGTATTTT. This sequence encodes CASSQGDGGVTDTQYF.

The chain employs TRBV7-2 and TRBJ2-5; weak D call: TRBD2 (6 bases). V was trimmed by 4 bases and J by 2 bases, leaving 14 bases between them. Germline lookup yields CDR1 SGHTA and CDR2 FQGNSA. This CDR3 spans 15 amino acids. CDR3 in DNA: TGTGCCAGCAGCTCGACCAGCGGGTCTCAAGAGACCCAGTACTTC. This sequence encodes CASSSTSGSQETQYF.

In its sample, this clonotype was seen a few times. The rearrangement joins TRBV20-1 to TRBJ1-5; unclear D gene. This CDR3 contains 12 residues. V was clipped by 3 bases and J by 3 bases, with 6 bases between them. Germline CDR1 DFQATT, CDR2 SNEGSKA (reference sequence). The CDR3 bases are TGCAGTGCTAGGTCACTCAATCAGCCCCAGCATTTT. It encodes CSARSLNQPQHF.

In its sample, this clonotype was seen a few times. The chain has TRBV27 and TRBJ2-7; 10 nucleotides match TRBD2. The CDR3 loop spans 20 amino acids. V was pared by 6 bases and J by 6 bases, with 26 bases of the junction left unmatched. Germline V gene lookup returns CDR1 MNHEY and CDR2 SMNVEV (reference sequence). The CDR3 spells CASSLLGLGFSSGRAGEQYF. In DNA form, the CDR3 reads TGTGCCAGCAGCCTCCTTGGGCTGGGGTTCTCCAGCGGGAGGGCTGGCGAGCAGTACTTC.

This clonotype appeared once. This chain uses TRBV28 with TRBJ2-1; D gene uncertain. This CDR3 spans 19 amino acids. CDR1 MDHEN and CDR2 SYDVKM come from the germline V gene. V was clipped by 1 base and J by 0 bases, with 19 bases between them. The CDR3: CASSLFRYVAEGSYNEQFF. In nucleotides, the CDR3 is TGTGCCAGCAGTTTATTCAGGTACGTGGCGGAAGGCTCCTACAATGAGCAGTTCTTC.

The chain employs TRBV9 and TRBJ2-2, with 7 bases lining up with TRBD2. Germline V lookup: CDR1 SGDLS, CDR2 YYNGEE. This CDR3 region has 14 residues. Trimming cost V 0 bases and J 6 bases; bases outside gene matches: 2. As DNA, the CDR3 is TGTGCCAGCAGCGTAGGTGGGGGGGCCGGGGAGCTGTTTTTT. Its translation: CASSVGGGAGELFF.

This clonotype was seen only once. Relative to the germline gene, one junction end is altered; a read error may explain this. V is TRBV14 and J is TRBJ2-7; 8 bases map to TRBD1. Looked up from germline, CDR1 is SGHDN and CDR2 is FVKESK. This CDR3 has 13 residues. CDR3: CACSPLDREEQYF. In DNA form, the CDR3 reads TGTGCCTGCAGCCCGTTGGACAGGGAAGAGCAGTACTTC.

CDR3 sequence: CASSQDPLQGDQPQHF. In DNA, the CDR3 is TGTGCCAGCAGCCAAGACCCGTTACAGGGGGATCAGCCCCAGCATTTT. The chain recombines TRBV4-2 with TRBJ1-5; 8 bases line up with TRBD1. Trimming cost V 0 bases and J 5 bases; bases outside gene matches: 6. Germline loops: CDR1 LGHNA, CDR2 YNFKEQ. The length of the CDR3 is 16 residues.

The V gene is TRBV5-1, the J gene TRBJ1-1; D might be TRBD1 (5 bases). Germline V gives CDR1 SGHRS, CDR2 YFSETQ. Trimming removed 3 bases at V and 2 bases at J, with 11 bases between. The CDR3 totals 14 residues. CDR3 residues: CASSWTKSNTEAFF. CDR3 coding DNA: TGCGCCAGCAGCTGGACAAAGAGTAACACTGAAGCTTTCTTT. The full variable domain, in which reference TRBV5-1 and TRBJ1-1 provide the parts outside the CDR3, is KAGVTQTPRYLIKTRGQQVTLSCSPISGHRSVSWYQQTPGQGLQFLFEYFSETQRNKGNFPGRFSGRQFSNSRSEMNVSTLELGDSALYLCASSWTKSNTEAFFGQGTRLTVV.